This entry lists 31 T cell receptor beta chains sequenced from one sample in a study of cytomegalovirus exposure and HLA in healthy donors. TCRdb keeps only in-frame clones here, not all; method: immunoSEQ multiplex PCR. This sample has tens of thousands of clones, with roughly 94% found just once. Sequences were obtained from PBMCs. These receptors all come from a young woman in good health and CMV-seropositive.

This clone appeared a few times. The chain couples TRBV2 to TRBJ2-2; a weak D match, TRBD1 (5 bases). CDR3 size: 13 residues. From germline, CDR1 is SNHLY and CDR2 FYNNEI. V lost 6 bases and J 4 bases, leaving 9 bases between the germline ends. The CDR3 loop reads CASRETVTGELFF. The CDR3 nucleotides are TGTGCCAGCAGAGAGACAGTCACCGGGGAGCTGTTTTTT.

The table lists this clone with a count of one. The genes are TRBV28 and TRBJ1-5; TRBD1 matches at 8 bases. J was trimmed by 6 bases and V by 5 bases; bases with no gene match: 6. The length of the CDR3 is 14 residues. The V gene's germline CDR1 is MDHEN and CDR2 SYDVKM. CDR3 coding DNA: TGTGCCAGCAGTCTACAGGGGGTCGGTCAGCCCCAGCATTTT. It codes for CASSLQGVGQPQHF.

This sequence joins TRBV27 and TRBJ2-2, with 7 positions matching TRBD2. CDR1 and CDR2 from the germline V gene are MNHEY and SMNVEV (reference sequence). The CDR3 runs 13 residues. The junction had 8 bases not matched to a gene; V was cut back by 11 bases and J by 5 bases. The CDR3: CAARGGGTGELFF. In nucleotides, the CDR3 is TGTGCCGCGCGGGGCGGGGGAACCGGGGAGCTGTTTTTT.

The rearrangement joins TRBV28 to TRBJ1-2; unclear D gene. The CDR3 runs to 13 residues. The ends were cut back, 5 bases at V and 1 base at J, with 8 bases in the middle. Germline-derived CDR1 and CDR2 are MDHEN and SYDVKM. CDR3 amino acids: CASSPQLNYGYTF. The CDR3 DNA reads TGTGCCAGCAGTCCCCAACTTAACTATGGCTACACCTTC.

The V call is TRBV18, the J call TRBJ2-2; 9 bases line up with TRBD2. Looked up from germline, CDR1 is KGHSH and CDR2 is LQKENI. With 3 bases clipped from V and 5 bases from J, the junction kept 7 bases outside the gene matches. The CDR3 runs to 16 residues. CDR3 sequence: CASSPTLAGRTGELFF. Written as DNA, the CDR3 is TGTGCCAGCTCACCGACCCTAGCGGGAAGGACCGGGGAGCTGTTTTTT.

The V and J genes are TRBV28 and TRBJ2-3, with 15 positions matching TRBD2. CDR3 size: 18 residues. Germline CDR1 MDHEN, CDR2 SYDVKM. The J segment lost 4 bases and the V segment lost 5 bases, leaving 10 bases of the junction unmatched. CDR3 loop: CASSGLAGGPGRSDTQYF. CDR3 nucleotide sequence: TGTGCCAGCAGTGGACTAGCGGGGGGGCCGGGGAGGTCAGATACGCAGTATTTT.

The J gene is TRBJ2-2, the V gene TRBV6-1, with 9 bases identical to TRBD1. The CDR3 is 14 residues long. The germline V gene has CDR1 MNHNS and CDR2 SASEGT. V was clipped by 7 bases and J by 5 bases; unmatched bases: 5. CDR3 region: CASKRDRATGELFF. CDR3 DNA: TGTGCCAGCAAAAGGGACAGGGCGACCGGGGAGCTGTTTTTT.

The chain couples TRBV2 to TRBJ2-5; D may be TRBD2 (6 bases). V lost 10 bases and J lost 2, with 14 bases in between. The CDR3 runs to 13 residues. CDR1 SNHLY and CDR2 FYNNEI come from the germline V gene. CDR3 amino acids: CATEKGLQETQYF. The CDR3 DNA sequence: TGTGCCACGGAGAAGGGACTTCAAGAGACCCAGTACTTC.

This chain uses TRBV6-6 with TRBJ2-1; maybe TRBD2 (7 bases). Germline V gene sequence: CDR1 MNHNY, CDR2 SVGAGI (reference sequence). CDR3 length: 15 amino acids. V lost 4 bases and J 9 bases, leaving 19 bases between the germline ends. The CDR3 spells CASSSLAGALGEQFF. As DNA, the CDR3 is TGTGCCAGCAGTTCCCTGGCGGGGGCTTTGGGTGAGCAGTTCTTC.

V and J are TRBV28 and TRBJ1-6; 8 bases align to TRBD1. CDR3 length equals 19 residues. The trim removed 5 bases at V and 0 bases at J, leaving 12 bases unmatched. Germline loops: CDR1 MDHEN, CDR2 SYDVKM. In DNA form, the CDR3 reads TGTGCCAGCAGTACAACCGGGACAGGACCCAGCTCCTATAATTCACCCCTCCACTTT. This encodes CASSTTGTGPSSYNSPLHF.

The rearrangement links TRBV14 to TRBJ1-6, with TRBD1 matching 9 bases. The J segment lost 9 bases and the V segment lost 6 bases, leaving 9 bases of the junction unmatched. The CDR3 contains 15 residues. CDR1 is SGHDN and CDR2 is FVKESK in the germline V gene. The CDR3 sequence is CASSYGQGHSSPLHF. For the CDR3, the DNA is TGTGCCAGCAGTTATGGACAGGGGCATAGTTCACCCCTCCACTTT.

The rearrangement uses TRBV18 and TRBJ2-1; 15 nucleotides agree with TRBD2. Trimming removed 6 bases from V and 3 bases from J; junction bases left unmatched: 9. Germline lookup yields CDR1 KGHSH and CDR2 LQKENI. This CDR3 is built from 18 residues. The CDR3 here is CASSPGLAGGPNYNEQFF. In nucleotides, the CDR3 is TGTGCCAGCTCCCCGGGACTAGCGGGGGGACCAAACTACAATGAGCAGTTCTTC.

The CDR3 nucleotides are TGTGCCTGGAGTGTACGGATTAGGGAGCCGCAGTACTTC. It yields the protein CAWSVRIREPQYF. This chain joins TRBV30 and TRBJ2-7; D perhaps matches TRBD2 (5 bases). The germline V gene has CDR1 GTSNPN and CDR2 SVGIG (reference sequence). With 0 bases removed from V and 9 bases from J, the gap between germline ends came to 15 bases. CDR3 length: 13 residues.

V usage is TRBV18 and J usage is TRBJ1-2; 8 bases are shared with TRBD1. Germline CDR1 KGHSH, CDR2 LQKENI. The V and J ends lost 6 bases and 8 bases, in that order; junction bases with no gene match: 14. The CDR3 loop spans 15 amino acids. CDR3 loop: CASSPTTGELVGYTF. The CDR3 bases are TGTGCCAGCTCGCCTACGACAGGGGAACTAGTGGGCTACACCTTC.

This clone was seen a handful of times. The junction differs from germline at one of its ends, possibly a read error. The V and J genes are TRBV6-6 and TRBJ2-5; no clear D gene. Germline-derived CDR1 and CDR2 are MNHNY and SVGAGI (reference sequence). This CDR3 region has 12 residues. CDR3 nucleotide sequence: TGTGCCAGCACCACCGCTGTGAGAGCTCCTCACTTC. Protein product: CASTTAVRAPHF.

The CDR3 coding sequence is TGTGCCAGCGCGAGCCTACTAGCGGAGGGACCCTACGAGCAGTACTTC. It yields the protein CASASLLAEGPYEQYF. The chain carries TRBV27 and TRBJ2-7, with 8 bases that match TRBD2. The CDR3 contains 16 residues. Germline CDR1 is MNHEY and CDR2 is SMNVEV (reference sequence). Germline trimming cut 8 bases from V and 2 bases from J; bases unmatched to any gene: 14.

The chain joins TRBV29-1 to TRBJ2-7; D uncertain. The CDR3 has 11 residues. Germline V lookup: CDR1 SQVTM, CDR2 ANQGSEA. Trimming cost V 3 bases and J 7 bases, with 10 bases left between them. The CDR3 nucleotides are TGCAGCGTTGAGTTGGCCGGGGAGCAGTACTTC. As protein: CSVELAGEQYF.

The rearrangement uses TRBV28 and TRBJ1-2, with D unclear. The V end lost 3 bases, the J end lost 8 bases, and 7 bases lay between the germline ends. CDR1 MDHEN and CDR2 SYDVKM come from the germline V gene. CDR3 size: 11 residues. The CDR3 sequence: CASSFLRGYTF. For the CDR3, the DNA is TGTGCCAGCAGTTTTCTAAGAGGCTACACCTTC.

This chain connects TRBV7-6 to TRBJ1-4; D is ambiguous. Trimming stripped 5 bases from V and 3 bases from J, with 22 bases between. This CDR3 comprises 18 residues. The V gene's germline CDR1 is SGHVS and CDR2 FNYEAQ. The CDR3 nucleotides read TGTGCCAGCAGCCCGCTGGACCCTAGCTCCTTGGCTAATGAAAAACTGTTTTTT. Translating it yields CASSPLDPSSLANEKLFF.

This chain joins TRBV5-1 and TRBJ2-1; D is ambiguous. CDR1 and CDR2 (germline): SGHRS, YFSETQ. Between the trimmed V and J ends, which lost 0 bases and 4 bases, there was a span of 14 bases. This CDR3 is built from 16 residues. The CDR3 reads CASSLDVEGAYNEQFF. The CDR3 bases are TGCGCCAGCAGCTTGGATGTAGAAGGAGCTTACAATGAGCAGTTCTTC.

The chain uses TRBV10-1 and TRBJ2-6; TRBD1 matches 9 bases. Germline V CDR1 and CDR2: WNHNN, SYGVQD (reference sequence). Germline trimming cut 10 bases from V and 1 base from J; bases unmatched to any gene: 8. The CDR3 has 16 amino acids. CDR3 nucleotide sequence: TGCGCCAACTCGGACAGGGGATGGTCTGGGGCCAACGTCCTGACTTTC. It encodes CANSDRGWSGANVLTF.

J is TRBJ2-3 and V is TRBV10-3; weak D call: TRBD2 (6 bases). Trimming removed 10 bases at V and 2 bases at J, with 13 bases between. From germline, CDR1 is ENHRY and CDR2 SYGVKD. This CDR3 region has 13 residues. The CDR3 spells CATSEGITDTQYF. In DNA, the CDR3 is TGTGCCACTTCGGAGGGCATCACAGATACGCAGTATTTT.

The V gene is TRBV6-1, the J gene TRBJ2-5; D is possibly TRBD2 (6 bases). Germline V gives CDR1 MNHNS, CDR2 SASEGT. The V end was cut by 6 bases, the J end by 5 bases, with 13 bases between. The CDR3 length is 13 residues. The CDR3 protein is CASREGLGETQYF. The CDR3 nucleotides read TGTGCCAGCAGGGAGGGACTTGGGGAGACCCAGTACTTC.

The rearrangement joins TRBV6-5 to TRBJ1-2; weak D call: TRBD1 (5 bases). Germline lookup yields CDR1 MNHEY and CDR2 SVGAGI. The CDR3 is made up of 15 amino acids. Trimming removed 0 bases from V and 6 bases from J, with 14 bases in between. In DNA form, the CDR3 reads TGTGCCAGCAGTTACTCGTGGACAAGTGCGGATGGCTACACCTTC. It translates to CASSYSWTSADGYTF.

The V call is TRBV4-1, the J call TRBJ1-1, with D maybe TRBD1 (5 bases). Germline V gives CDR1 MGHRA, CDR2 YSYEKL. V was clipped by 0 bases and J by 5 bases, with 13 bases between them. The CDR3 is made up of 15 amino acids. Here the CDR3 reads CASSQDRGTETEAFF. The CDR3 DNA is TGCGCCAGCAGCCAAGATCGGGGGACGGAAACTGAAGCTTTCTTT.

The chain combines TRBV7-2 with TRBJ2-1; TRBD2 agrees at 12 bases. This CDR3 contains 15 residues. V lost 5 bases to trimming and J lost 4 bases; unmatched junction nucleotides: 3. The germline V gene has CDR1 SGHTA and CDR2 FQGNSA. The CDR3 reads CASSIGLAGYNEQFF. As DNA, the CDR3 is TGTGCCAGCAGCATAGGACTAGCGGGGTACAATGAGCAGTTCTTC.

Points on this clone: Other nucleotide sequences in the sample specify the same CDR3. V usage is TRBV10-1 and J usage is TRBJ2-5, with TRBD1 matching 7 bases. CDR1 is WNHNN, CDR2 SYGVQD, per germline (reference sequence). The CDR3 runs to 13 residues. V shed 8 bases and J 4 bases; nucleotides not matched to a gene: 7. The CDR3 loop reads CASQRDSSETQYF. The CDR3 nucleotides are TGCGCCAGCCAAAGGGACAGTTCAGAGACCCAGTACTTC.

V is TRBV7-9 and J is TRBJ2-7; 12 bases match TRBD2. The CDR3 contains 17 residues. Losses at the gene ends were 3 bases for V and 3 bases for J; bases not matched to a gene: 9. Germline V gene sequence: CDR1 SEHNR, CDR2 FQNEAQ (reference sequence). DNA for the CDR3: TGTGCCAGCAGCTTGAAAACAAGACTAGCGGGGGTCTACGAGCAGTACTTC. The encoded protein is CASSLKTRLAGVYEQYF.

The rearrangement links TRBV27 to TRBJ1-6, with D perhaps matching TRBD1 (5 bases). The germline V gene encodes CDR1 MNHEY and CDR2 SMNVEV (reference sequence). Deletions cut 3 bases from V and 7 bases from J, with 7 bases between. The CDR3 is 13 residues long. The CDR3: CASSLYRNSPLHF. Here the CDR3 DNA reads TGTGCCAGCAGTTTGTACAGGAATTCACCCCTCCACTTT.

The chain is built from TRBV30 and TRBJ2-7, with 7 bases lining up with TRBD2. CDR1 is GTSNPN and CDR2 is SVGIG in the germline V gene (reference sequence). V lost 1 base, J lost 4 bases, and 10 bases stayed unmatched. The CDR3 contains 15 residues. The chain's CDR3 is CAWSGWGGGKYEQYF. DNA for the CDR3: TGTGCCTGGAGTGGATGGGGGGGAGGTAAATACGAGCAGTACTTC.

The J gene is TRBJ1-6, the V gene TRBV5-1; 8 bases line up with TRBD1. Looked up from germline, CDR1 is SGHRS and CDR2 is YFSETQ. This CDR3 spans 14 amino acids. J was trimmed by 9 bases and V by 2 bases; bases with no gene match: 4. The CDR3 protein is CASSLDRGGSPLHF. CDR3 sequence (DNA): TGCGCCAGCAGCTTAGACAGGGGCGGTTCACCCCTCCACTTT.